These 15 T cell receptor beta chains came from one sample sequenced in a study of T cell responses to AZD1222 COVID-19 vaccine. TCRdb's copy holds only in-frame clones and misses some; the assay was immunoSEQ multiplex PCR. The sample consists of 150,000 to 180,000 clones, around 90% of them appearing once. Source: peripheral blood, taken on day 0 of AZD1222 vaccination. These receptors were taken from an adult in good health.

This sequence joins TRBV6-2 or TRBV6-3 and TRBJ1-1, with D possibly matching TRBD1 (6 bases). The germline CDR1 and CDR2 sequences are MNHEY and SVGEGT. This CDR3 comprises 15 residues. Trimming stripped 6 bases from V and 0 bases from J, with 14 bases between. The CDR3 DNA sequence: TGTGCCAGCAGCCCCGGACAGACCATGAACACTGAAGCTTTCTTT. Amino acid sequence: CASSPGQTMNTEAFF.

The chain uses TRBV4-2 and TRBJ2-3; tentative D call: TRBD2 (6 bases). V was trimmed by 4 bases and J by 0 bases, leaving 17 bases between them. Germline loops: CDR1 LGHNA, CDR2 YNFKEQ. The CDR3 runs 17 residues. This chain's CDR3 is CASSPGRLESSTDTQYF. For the CDR3, the DNA is TGTGCCAGCAGCCCAGGGAGACTAGAGTCTAGCACAGATACGCAGTATTTT.

The V gene is TRBV18, the J gene TRBJ2-7; tentative D call: TRBD2 (5 bases). This CDR3 is built from 16 residues. CDR1 KGHSH and CDR2 LQKENI come from the germline V gene. Between the trimmed V and J ends, which lost 3 bases and 2 bases, there was a span of 17 bases. The CDR3 here is CASSPGGLLLPYEQYF. CDR3 nucleotides: TGTGCCAGCTCACCTGGAGGCCTACTCCTCCCCTACGAGCAGTACTTC.

This rearrangement joins TRBV9 to TRBJ2-3; 7 nucleotides align to TRBD1. Looked up from germline, CDR1 is SGDLS and CDR2 is YYNGEE. V was clipped by 0 bases and J by 6 bases; unmatched bases: 13. This CDR3 has 17 residues. CDR3 residues: CASSVATGVLPGDTQYF. DNA of the CDR3: TGTGCCAGCAGCGTAGCTACAGGGGTCTTGCCTGGGGATACGCAGTATTTT.

The chain links TRBV3-1 (or the pseudogene TRBV3-2) to TRBJ2-3; 15 bases agree with TRBD2. V trimming: 6 bases; J trimming: 1 base; junction bases outside the gene matches: 2. Germline V gene sequence: CDR1 LGHDT, CDR2 YNNKEL (reference sequence). The CDR3 is made up of 16 amino acids. The CDR3: CASRRTSGGGTDTQYF. In DNA, the CDR3 is TGTGCCAGCAGACGGACTAGCGGGGGGGGCACAGATACGCAGTATTTT.

The chain has TRBV11-2 and TRBJ2-7; 10 bases align to TRBD2. V shed 1 base and J 0 bases; nucleotides not matched to a gene: 6. CDR3 length: 17 amino acids. The germline V gene encodes CDR1 SGHAT and CDR2 FQNNGV. The CDR3 bases are TGTGCCAGCAGCTTAGTCGGCTCTAGCGGGGGCTCCTACGAGCAGTACTTC. Translated: CASSLVGSSGGSYEQYF.

This chain's CDR3 is CASSTTNTGELFF. The CDR3 DNA reads as TGTGCCAGCAGCACTACGAACACCGGGGAGCTGTTTTTT. The V and J genes are TRBV28 and TRBJ2-2; D is unclear. The germline CDR1 and CDR2 sequences are MDHEN and SYDVKM. Trimming pared 6 bases from V and 0 bases from J, leaving 5 bases between. The CDR3 contains 13 residues. The full variable domain, with the rest looked up from reference TRBV28 and TRBJ2-2, is DVKVTQSSRYLVKRTGEKVFLECVQDMDHENMFWYRQDPGLGLRLIYFSYDVKMKEKGDIPEGYSVSREKKERFSLILESASTNQTSMYLCASSTTNTGELFFGEGSRLTVL.

The chain joins TRBV21-1 to TRBJ2-7; the table calls TRBD2, which could not be checked here. TRBV21-1 is shown as a pseudogene. The length of the CDR3 is 13 residues. CDR3 DNA: TGTGCCAGCAGCAAAGCGCGGCAAGCCGAGCAGTACTTC. Amino acid sequence: CASSKARQAEQYF.

This chain links TRBV6-6 with TRBJ1-1; perhaps TRBD1 as D (6 bases). CDR3 length equals 14 residues. V lost 7 bases and J lost 1, with 13 bases in between. Germline V gene sequence: CDR1 MNHNY, CDR2 SVGAGI (reference sequence). CDR3 region: CASNPGDGNTEAFF. CDR3 bases: TGTGCCAGCAACCCAGGGGATGGGAACACTGAAGCTTTCTTT.

The V gene is TRBV7-9, the J gene TRBJ2-7; D uncertain. The CDR3 contains 14 residues. With 7 bases removed from V and 2 bases from J, the gap between germline ends came to 15 bases. CDR1 SEHNR and CDR2 FQNEAQ come from the germline V gene (reference sequence). The CDR3 here is CASTQAAGTYEQYF. Written as DNA, the CDR3 is TGTGCCAGCACCCAGGCGGCAGGAACCTACGAGCAGTACTTC.

The count of this clone is one. This chain connects TRBV28 to TRBJ1-5; D may be TRBD1 (5 bases). The CDR3 extends over 17 amino acids. Germline V lookup: CDR1 MDHEN, CDR2 SYDVKM. The V end was cut by 5 bases, the J end by 2 bases, with 19 bases between. DNA of the CDR3: TGTGCCAGCAGTGTCGACAGAGGGCGGTCCGGCAATCAGCCCCAGCATTTT. The encoded protein is CASSVDRGRSGNQPQHF.

The rearrangement links TRBV20-1 to TRBJ1-1; D perhaps matches TRBD1 (6 bases). Trimming shortened V by 3 bases and J by 10 bases, and 21 bases separated the two germline ends. Germline-derived CDR1 and CDR2 are DFQATT and SNEGSKA (reference sequence). The CDR3 sequence is 14 residues long. CDR3 nucleotide sequence: TGCAGTGCTAGTACGGTCGGGGGGCGCCTTGGAGCTTTCTTT. Translation: CSASTVGGRLGAFF.

The chain combines TRBV4-1 with TRBJ1-4, with 8 bases fitting TRBD1. Germline CDR1 and CDR2: MGHRA and YSYEKL. V lost 1 base and J lost 7; bases outside the gene matches: 2. The CDR3 contains 14 residues. This CDR3 reads CASSQVQGGEKLFF. The CDR3 bases are TGCGCCAGCAGCCAAGTACAGGGGGGTGAAAAACTGTTTTTT.

The chain recombines TRBV6-5 with TRBJ1-1; D is uncertain. Trimming left V 0 bases short and J 2 bases short, with 4 bases between. The CDR3 contains 13 residues. The germline V gene encodes CDR1 MNHEY and CDR2 SVGAGI. The CDR3 is CASSYSDNTEAFF. The CDR3 bases are TGTGCCAGCAGTTACTCGGATAACACTGAAGCTTTCTTT.

The rearrangement joins TRBV7-2 to TRBJ1-5; D is uncertain. This CDR3 is 13 amino acids long. V dropped 5 bases and J dropped 6 bases, with 11 bases sitting between them. The germline V gene has CDR1 SGHTA and CDR2 FQGNSA. In DNA form, the CDR3 reads TGTGCCAGCAGCCGAAGCTACCTTCAGCCCCAGCATTTT. Residues: CASSRSYLQPQHF.